The TCR beta chain under discussion was sequenced for a study of shared clonotypes between healthy human individuals. General study points: Sequencing of the sorted subsets was shown by rarefaction to be incomplete despite large depth.

Sequenced by immunoSEQ multiplex PCR; TCRdb stores in-frame clones only, minus some. Among some 900,000 clones listed, roughly 72% were seen once. For this clone: Its target is unknown.

The V and J ends lost 5 bases and 6 bases respectively, with 20 bases between them. The CDR3 runs 15 residues. Germline V gene data show CDR1 as MGHDK and CDR2 as SYGVNS. The receptor comes from a man aged 18-30 years in good health. Sequenced material: memory CD4+ T cells sorted from blood. Subset defined: CD45RA-negative fraction. This chain connects TRBV25-1 to TRBJ2-7; no clear D. The CDR3 region has the DNA TGTGCCAGCAGTTCCGGCCAGCTTGGCCCGTTCGAGCAGTACTTC. This sequence encodes CASSSGQLGPFEQYF.